This TCR beta chain was captured in a study of shared clonotypes between healthy human individuals. Naive CD8 populations comprised CD45RO-negative cells positively selected for CCR7, excluding terminally differentiated effector memory CD45RA+ cells. Healthy adults negative for HIV, lacking recent acute infections or vaccinations, served as donors. Generated by immunoSEQ multiplex PCR, the TCRdb table keeps only in-frame clones and is missing some. The top ten clones hold 1% to 1.3% of a sample with 2 million to 2.5 million clones, 85% to 95% of them seen once. Germline V gives CDR1 MNHNY, CDR2 SVGAGI (reference sequence). The junction had 7 bases not matched to a gene; V was cut back by 3 bases and J by 8 bases. There are 15 residues in the CDR3.

The sequence was collected from a man aged 18 to 30 in good health. The V and J genes are TRBV6-6 and TRBJ1-3; 10 bases fit TRBD1. Source material: naive CD8+ T cells sorted from blood. Here the CDR3 DNA reads TGTGCCAGCAGTTATGTGCGACAGGGGGCAGACACCATATATTTT. Its protein is CASSYVRQGADTIYF.